This entry is about one T cell receptor (beta chain). This sample stems from a study of PD-L1 blockade in urothelial cancer. The data were produced by immunoSEQ multiplex PCR, yet TCRdb's version contains in-frame clones alone and is incomplete. The data contain nearly 45,000 clones, approximately 90% of them singletons. Time point here: pretreatment peripheral blood. The sequencing here drew on PBMCs, taken around atezolizumab (anti-PD-L1) treatment. The clonotype was recovered from a donor aged 40 or older with urothelial cancer.

CDR3 coding DNA: TGCGCCAGCAGCCCGGTGGGCCCAGGGTACGAGCAGTACTTC. Translation gives CASSPVGPGYEQYF. The chain combines TRBV5-1 with TRBJ2-7; D is possibly TRBD1 (5 bases). Per germline, CDR1 SGHRS and CDR2 YFSETQ. This CDR3 has 14 residues. Trimming pared 4 bases from V and 4 bases from J, leaving 15 bases between. Together with reference TRBV5-1 and TRBJ2-7, the CDR3 gives the full variable domain: KAGVTQTPRYLIKTRGQQVTLSCSPISGHRSVSWYQQTPGQGLQFLFEYFSETQRNKGNFPGRFSGRQFSNSRSEMNVSTLELGDSALYLCASSPVGPGYEQYFGPGTRLTVT.